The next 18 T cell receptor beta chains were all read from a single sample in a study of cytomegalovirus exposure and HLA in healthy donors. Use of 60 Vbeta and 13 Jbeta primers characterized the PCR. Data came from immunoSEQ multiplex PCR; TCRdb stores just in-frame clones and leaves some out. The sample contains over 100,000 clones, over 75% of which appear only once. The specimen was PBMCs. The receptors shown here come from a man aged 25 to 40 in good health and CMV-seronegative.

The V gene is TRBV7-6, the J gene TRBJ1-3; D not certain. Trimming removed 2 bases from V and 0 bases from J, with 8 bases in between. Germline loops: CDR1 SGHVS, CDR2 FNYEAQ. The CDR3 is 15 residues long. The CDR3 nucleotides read TGTGCCAGCAGCTTACCGACACTCTCTGGAAACACCATATATTTT. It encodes CASSLPTLSGNTIYF.

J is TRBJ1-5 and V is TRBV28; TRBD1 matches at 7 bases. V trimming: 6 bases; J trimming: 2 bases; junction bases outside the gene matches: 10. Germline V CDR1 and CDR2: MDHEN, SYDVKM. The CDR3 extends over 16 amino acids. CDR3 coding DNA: TGTGCCAGCAGCCTCGACAGGGATTGGGGCAATCAGCCCCAGCATTTT. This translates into CASSLDRDWGNQPQHF.

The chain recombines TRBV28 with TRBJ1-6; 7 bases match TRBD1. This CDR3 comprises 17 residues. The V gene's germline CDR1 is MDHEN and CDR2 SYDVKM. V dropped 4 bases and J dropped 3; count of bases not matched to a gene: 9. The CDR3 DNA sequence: TGTGCCAGCAGTTCGGTGGGCAGGGGGAACTATAATTCACCCCTCCACTTT. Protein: CASSSVGRGNYNSPLHF.

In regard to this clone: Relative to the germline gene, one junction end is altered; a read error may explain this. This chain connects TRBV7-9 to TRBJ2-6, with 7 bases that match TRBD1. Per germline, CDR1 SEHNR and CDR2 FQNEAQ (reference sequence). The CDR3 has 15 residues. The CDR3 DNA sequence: TGTGCCCGGACAGGAACTCCCTCTGGGGCCAACGGCCTGACTTTC. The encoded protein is CARTGTPSGANGLTF.

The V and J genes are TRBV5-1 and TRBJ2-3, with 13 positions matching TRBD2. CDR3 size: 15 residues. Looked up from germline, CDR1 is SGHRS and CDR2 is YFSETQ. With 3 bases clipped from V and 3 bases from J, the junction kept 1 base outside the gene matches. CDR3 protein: CASSSTSGGTDTQYF. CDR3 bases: TGCGCCAGCAGCTCGACTAGCGGGGGGACAGATACGCAGTATTTT.

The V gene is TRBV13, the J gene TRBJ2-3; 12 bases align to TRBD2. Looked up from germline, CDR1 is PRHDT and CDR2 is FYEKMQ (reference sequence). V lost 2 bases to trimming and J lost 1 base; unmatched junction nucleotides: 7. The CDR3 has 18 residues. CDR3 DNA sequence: TGTGCCAGCAGCTTAAAGCCCAGACTAGCGGGGGGCACAGATACGCAGTATTTT. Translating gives CASSLKPRLAGGTDTQYF.

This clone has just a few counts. The CDR3 spells CASSATGANTGELFF. The CDR3 DNA follows: TGTGCCAGTAGTGCGACGGGAGCGAACACCGGGGAGCTGTTTTTT. V is TRBV19 and J is TRBJ2-2, with a tentative D call TRBD2 (6 bases). The CDR3 spans 15 residues. The V gene's germline CDR1 is LNHDA and CDR2 SQIVND (reference sequence). The ends were cut back, 5 bases at V and 0 bases at J, with 10 bases in the middle.

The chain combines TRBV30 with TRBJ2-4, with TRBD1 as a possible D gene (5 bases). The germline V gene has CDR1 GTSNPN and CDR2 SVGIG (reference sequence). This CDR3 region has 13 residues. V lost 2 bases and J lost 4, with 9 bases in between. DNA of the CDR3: TGTGCCTGGAGTACAGGAGAAAAAAACATTCAGTACTTC. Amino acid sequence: CAWSTGEKNIQYF. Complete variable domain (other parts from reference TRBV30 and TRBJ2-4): SQTIHQWPATLVQPVGSPLSLECTVEGTSNPNLYWYRQAAGRGLQLLFYSVGIGQISSEVPQNLSASRPQDRQFILSSKKLLLSDSGFYLCAWSTGEKNIQYFGAGTRLSVL.

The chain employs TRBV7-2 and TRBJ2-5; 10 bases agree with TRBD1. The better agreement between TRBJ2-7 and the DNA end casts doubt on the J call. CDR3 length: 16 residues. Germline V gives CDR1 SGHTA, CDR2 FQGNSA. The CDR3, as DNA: TGTGCCAGCAGCGATCCGGGACAGGGGAGCTCCTACGAGCAGTACTTC. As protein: CASSDPGQGSSYEQYF.

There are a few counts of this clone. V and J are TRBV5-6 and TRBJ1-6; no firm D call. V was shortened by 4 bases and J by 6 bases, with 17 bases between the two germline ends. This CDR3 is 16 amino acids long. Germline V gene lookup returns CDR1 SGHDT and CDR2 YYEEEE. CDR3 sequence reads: CASSPGRGRSNSPLHF. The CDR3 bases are TGTGCCAGCAGCCCGGGCCGGGGTCGAAGTAATTCACCCCTCCACTTT.

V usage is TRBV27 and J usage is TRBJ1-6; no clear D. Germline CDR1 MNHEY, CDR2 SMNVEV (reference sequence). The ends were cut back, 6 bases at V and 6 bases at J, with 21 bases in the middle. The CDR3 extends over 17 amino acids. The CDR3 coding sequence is TGTGCCAGCAGGATAACTGCCCCCGAGGGATTTAATTCACCCCTCCACTTT. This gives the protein CASRITAPEGFNSPLHF.

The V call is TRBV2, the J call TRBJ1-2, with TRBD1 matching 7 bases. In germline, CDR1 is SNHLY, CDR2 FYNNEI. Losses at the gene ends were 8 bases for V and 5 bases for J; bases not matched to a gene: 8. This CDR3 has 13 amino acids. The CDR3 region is CASGQVVSYGYTF. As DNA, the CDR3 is TGTGCCAGCGGACAGGTCGTTAGTTATGGCTACACCTTC.

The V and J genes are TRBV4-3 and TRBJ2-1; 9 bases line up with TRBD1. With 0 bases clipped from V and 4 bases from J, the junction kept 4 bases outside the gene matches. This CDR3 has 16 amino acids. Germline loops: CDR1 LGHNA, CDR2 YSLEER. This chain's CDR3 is CASSQDQGTGYNEQFF. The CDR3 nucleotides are TGCGCCAGCAGCCAAGATCAAGGGACAGGGTACAATGAGCAGTTCTTC.

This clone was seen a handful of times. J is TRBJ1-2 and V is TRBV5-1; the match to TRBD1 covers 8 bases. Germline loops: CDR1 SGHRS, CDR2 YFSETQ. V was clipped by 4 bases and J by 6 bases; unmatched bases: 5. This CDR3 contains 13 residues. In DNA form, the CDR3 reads TGCGCCAGCAGCCCGGACAGGGAAGATGGCTACACCTTC. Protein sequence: CASSPDREDGYTF.

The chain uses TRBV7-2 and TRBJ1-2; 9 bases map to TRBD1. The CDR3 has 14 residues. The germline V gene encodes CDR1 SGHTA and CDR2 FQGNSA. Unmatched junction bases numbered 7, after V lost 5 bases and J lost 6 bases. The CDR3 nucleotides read TGTGCCAGCAGCCGCGGGACAGGGCATAATGGCTACACCTTC. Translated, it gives CASSRGTGHNGYTF.

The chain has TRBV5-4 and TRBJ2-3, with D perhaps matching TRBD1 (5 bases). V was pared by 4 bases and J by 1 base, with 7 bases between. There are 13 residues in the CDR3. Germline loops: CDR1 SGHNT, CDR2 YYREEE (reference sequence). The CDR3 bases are TGTGCCAGCAGCACCAGGGGCACAGATACGCAGTATTTT. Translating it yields CASSTRGTDTQYF.

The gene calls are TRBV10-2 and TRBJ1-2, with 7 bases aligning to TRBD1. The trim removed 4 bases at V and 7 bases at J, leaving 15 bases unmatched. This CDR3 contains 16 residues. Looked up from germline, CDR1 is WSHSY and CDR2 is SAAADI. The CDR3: CASSGADRYDASGYTF. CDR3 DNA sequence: TGCGCCAGCAGTGGGGCGGACAGGTATGACGCCAGTGGCTACACCTTC.

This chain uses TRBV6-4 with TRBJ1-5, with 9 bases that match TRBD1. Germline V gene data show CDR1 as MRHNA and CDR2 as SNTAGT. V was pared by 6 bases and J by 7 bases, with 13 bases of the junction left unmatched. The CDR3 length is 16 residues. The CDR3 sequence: CASRPGTGRVIQPQHF. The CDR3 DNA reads TGTGCCAGCAGACCCGGGACAGGGAGGGTAATACAGCCCCAGCATTTT.